Listed here are 28 T cell receptor beta chains from one sample, sequenced in a study of spatial heterogeneity in lung cancer. The time point is: sample taken at primary tumor resection. Unsorted tumor, nontumor lung tissue or cryopreserved PBMC supplied the whole RNA. TCRdb called the 5' RACE reads again in MiXCR, with one record for every CDR3 protein. Of 95,000 or so distinct CDR3 sequences listed, roughly 9.5% are singletons. Specimen: PBMCs, collected at surgery. These receptors came from a male donor with early-stage non-small cell lung cancer.

Ten or more counts support this clonotype. The chain carries TRBV19 and TRBJ1-4, with 9 positions matching TRBD1. Trimming removed 3 bases from V and 8 bases from J; junction bases left unmatched: 10. The CDR3 is 16 residues long. CDR1 and CDR2 (germline): LNHDA, SQIVND (reference sequence). The CDR3 DNA reads TGTGCCAGTAGTATTCGCACGGGACAGGGCCACGAAAAACTGTTTTTT. Translation: CASSIRTGQGHEKLFF.

There are a few counts of this clonotype. The chain employs TRBV5-6 and TRBJ1-4, with D unresolved. The CDR3 has 18 residues. The germline gives CDR1 SGHDT, CDR2 YYEEEE. The V and J ends lost 3 bases and 0 bases respectively, with 18 bases between them. The CDR3 nucleotides are TGTGCCAGCAGCTCATTGACACTCACCTACGCAACTAATGAAAAACTGTTTTTT. This encodes CASSSLTLTYATNEKLFF.

This clonotype was detected only a few times. This chain connects TRBV11-2 to TRBJ1-5; D gene uncertain. CDR1 is SGHAT, CDR2 FQNNGV, per germline. V was trimmed by 0 bases and J by 9 bases, leaving 9 bases between them. The CDR3 runs 13 residues. CDR3 protein: CASSLDLRTPQHF. The CDR3 nucleotides are TGTGCCAGCAGCTTAGATCTTCGTACGCCCCAGCATTTT.

This clonotype was picked up a small number of times. The V and J genes are TRBV29-1 and TRBJ2-5; D may be TRBD2 (6 bases). V was clipped by 6 bases and J by 3 bases, with 11 bases between them. In germline, CDR1 is SQVTM, CDR2 ANQGSEA. CDR3 length equals 12 residues. The CDR3 is CSVGRGEETQYF. The CDR3, as DNA: TGCAGCGTAGGGCGGGGAGAAGAGACCCAGTACTTC.

This clonotype was counted a few times. The chain employs TRBV2 and TRBJ2-7; 10 bases match TRBD1. With 11 bases clipped from V and 0 bases from J, the junction kept 4 bases outside the gene matches. This CDR3 is built from 13 residues. The V gene's germline CDR1 is SNHLY and CDR2 FYNNEI. The CDR3 DNA is TGTGCCTTCCGGGACAGGGGCTCCTACGAGCAGTACTTC. Protein: CAFRDRGSYEQYF.

This chain links TRBV7-2 with TRBJ2-7; tentatively, D is TRBD2 (6 bases). The CDR3 contains 16 residues. Germline V gene lookup returns CDR1 SGHTA and CDR2 FQGNSA. Trimming took off 0 bases at V and 5 bases at J, with 17 bases between the two ends. This CDR3 is CASSLAVVGRINEQYF. The DNA for the CDR3 is TGTGCCAGCAGCTTAGCGGTAGTAGGGAGGATCAACGAGCAGTACTTC. The whole variable domain, filled in from reference TRBV7-2 and TRBJ2-7, reads GAGVSQSPSNKVTEKGKDVELRCDPISGHTALYWYRQSLGQGLEFLIYFQGNSAPDKSGLPSDRFSAERTGGSVSTLTIQRTQQEDSAVYLCASSLAVVGRINEQYFGPGTRLTVT.

The chain is built from TRBV29-1 and TRBJ2-3, with a tentative D call TRBD2 (7 bases). The CDR3 sequence is 16 residues long. Germline V gene sequence: CDR1 SQVTM, CDR2 ANQGSEA. V dropped 2 bases and J dropped 2 bases, with 17 bases sitting between them. The DNA for the CDR3 is TGCAGCGTTGAAAGGGGGGGCTCACTAGTCACAGATACGCAGTATTTT. Residues: CSVERGGSLVTDTQYF.

This clonotype was found many times. The chain uses TRBV28 and TRBJ2-5; D is unclear. The CDR3 runs 15 residues. CDR1 and CDR2 from the germline V gene are MDHEN and SYDVKM. Trimming removed 4 bases at V and 1 base at J, with 13 bases between. CDR3 in amino acids: CASSSDERAQETQYF. The CDR3 DNA follows: TGTGCCAGCAGTTCCGATGAACGGGCCCAAGAGACCCAGTACTTC.

This clonotype was recorded a few times. In DNA form, the CDR3 reads TGTGCCAGCCGGGACAGCCTAGGGCCCTATGGCTACACCTTC. Its protein product is CASRDSLGPYGYTF. The rearrangement uses TRBV2 and TRBJ1-2, with 7 bases aligning to TRBD1. Germline-derived CDR1 and CDR2 are SNHLY and FYNNEI. Unmatched junction bases numbered 10, after V lost 8 bases and J lost 4 bases. There are 14 residues in the CDR3.

The rearrangement joins TRBV20-1 to TRBJ1-1; 9 nucleotides agree with TRBD1. Losses at the gene ends were 0 bases for V and 7 bases for J; bases not matched to a gene: 6. Germline V gene data show CDR1 as DFQATT and CDR2 as SNEGSKA (reference sequence). This CDR3 region has 14 residues. This CDR3 reads CSARDLGQGFEAFF. CDR3 in DNA: TGCAGTGCTAGAGATCTGGGACAGGGTTTTGAAGCTTTCTTT.

The rearrangement joins TRBV7-8 to TRBJ1-3; unclear D gene. Germline lookup yields CDR1 SGHVS and CDR2 FQNEAQ. CDR3 length: 12 residues. The V and J ends lost 0 bases and 8 bases respectively, with 5 bases between them. CDR3 sequence reads: CASSLAPDTIYF. CDR3 in DNA: TGTGCCAGCAGCTTAGCCCCGGACACCATATATTTT.

There are many counts of this clonotype. The chain couples TRBV29-1 to TRBJ1-2; the D gene is possibly TRBD1 (5 bases). Trimming left V 6 bases short and J 4 bases short, with 18 bases between. The germline CDR1 and CDR2 sequences are SQVTM and ANQGSEA. This CDR3 spans 14 amino acids. This chain's CDR3 is CSVVTGLGGYGYTF. Written as DNA, the CDR3 is TGCAGCGTCGTTACAGGTCTCGGGGGCTATGGCTACACCTTC.

In this sample, this clonotype turned up many times. The chain employs TRBV5-1 and TRBJ1-1; no firm D call. Trimming stripped 0 bases from V and 0 bases from J, with 9 bases between. This CDR3 has 15 residues. Germline V gene data show CDR1 as SGHRS and CDR2 as YFSETQ. The CDR3 DNA sequence: TGCGCCAGCAGCTTGGTCGGGGTACTGAACACTGAAGCTTTCTTT. Translation: CASSLVGVLNTEAFF. The variable domain in full, completed from reference TRBV5-1 and TRBJ1-1, reads KAGVTQTPRYLIKTRGQQVTLSCSPISGHRSVSWYQQTPGQGLQFLFEYFSETQRNKGNFPGRFSGRQFSNSRSEMNVSTLELGDSALYLCASSLVGVLNTEAFFGQGTRLTVV.

The table lists this clonotype with many counts. The genes are TRBV28 and TRBJ2-1; 8 bases agree with TRBD2. CDR3 length equals 11 residues. Germline CDR1 MDHEN, CDR2 SYDVKM. V gave up 5 bases and J gave up 12 bases; unmatched junction bases: 3. The CDR3, as DNA: TGTGCCAGCAGTCTCGGACTAGCGCAGTTCTTC. It translates to CASSLGLAQFF.

In its sample, this clonotype was seen a few times. J is TRBJ2-1 and V is TRBV11-2; D unresolved. Trimming removed 0 bases at V and 14 bases at J, with 11 bases between. The CDR3 sequence is 12 residues long. Germline lookup yields CDR1 SGHAT and CDR2 FQNNGV. The CDR3 bases are TGTGCCAGCAGCTTAGAGGGTCAGAGGAAGTTCTTC. The encoded protein is CASSLEGQRKFF.

The chain couples TRBV15 to TRBJ2-3; 8 positions agree with TRBD2. V lost 0 bases, J lost 6 bases, and 8 bases stayed unmatched. The CDR3 runs to 16 residues. Germline loops: CDR1 LNHNV, CDR2 YYDKDF (reference sequence). The CDR3 nucleotides read TGTGCCACCAGCAGAGATCCCACTAGCGGAAGGGATACGCAGTATTTT. Its protein product is CATSRDPTSGRDTQYF.

This chain links TRBV3-1 with TRBJ2-7; D uncertain. The V gene's germline CDR1 is LGHDT and CDR2 YNNKEL (reference sequence). CDR3 length: 11 amino acids. The germline V and J ends were trimmed by 0 bases and 6 bases, with 3 bases remaining between them. The CDR3 reads CASSQEFEQYF. CDR3 bases: TGTGCCAGCAGCCAAGAGTTCGAGCAGTACTTC.

This clonotype came up many times. CDR3 DNA: TGTGCCAGCTCACCAACTACAGGGGGGAACACTGAAGCTTTCTTT. It codes for CASSPTTGGNTEAFF. V and J are TRBV18 and TRBJ1-1, with 8 bases lining up with TRBD1. The V gene end was trimmed by 2 bases and the J gene end by 1 base; junction bases not matched to a gene: 3. Germline V gene sequence: CDR1 KGHSH, CDR2 LQKENI. The CDR3 is 15 amino acids.

This clonotype was observed a handful of times. The chain uses TRBV5-5 and TRBJ2-5; D is unclear. V shed 2 bases and J shed 5 bases, with 16 bases lying between them. The CDR3 has 15 amino acids. Looked up from germline, CDR1 is SGHKS and CDR2 is YYEKEE (reference sequence). The CDR3 nucleotides read TGTGCCAGCAGCTTTGTAACCTCAACGATGGAGACCCAGTACTTC. Residues: CASSFVTSTMETQYF.

This clonotype was counted ten times or more. This chain links TRBV28 with TRBJ2-7, with D unclear. V lost 3 bases to trimming and J lost 7 bases, with 16 bases between them. In germline, CDR1 is MDHEN, CDR2 SYDVKM. CDR3 length: 14 residues. CDR3 region: CASSLQFAEREQYF. Here the CDR3 DNA reads TGTGCCAGCAGTTTGCAATTTGCGGAAAGGGAGCAGTACTTC.

This clonotype was seen a few times. This rearrangement joins TRBV7-3 to TRBJ2-2; 7 nucleotides agree with TRBD1. With 4 bases clipped from V and 5 bases from J, the junction kept 7 bases outside the gene matches. Looked up from germline, CDR1 is SGHTA and CDR2 is FQGTGA. This CDR3 has 15 residues. This CDR3 reads CASSSKQGRTGELFF. In DNA, the CDR3 is TGTGCCAGCAGCTCTAAACAGGGGCGAACCGGGGAGCTGTTTTTT.

This clonotype has a handful of counts. The V gene is TRBV6-2 or TRBV6-3, the J gene TRBJ2-7, with D unclear. Trimming cost V 1 base and J 7 bases, with 5 bases left between them. The CDR3 spans 11 residues. Germline V CDR1 and CDR2: MNHEY, SVGEGT. DNA of the CDR3: TGTGCCAGCAGTTACTACGGGGAGCAGTACTTC. Translated, it gives CASSYYGEQYF.

In its sample, this clonotype was seen many times. V usage is TRBV5-1 and J usage is TRBJ2-5; tentative D call: TRBD2 (5 bases). V was trimmed by 4 bases and J by 3 bases, leaving 16 bases between them. The germline V gene encodes CDR1 SGHRS and CDR2 YFSETQ. The CDR3 is 15 amino acids. The CDR3 DNA reads TGCGCCAGCAGCGAGACGGGAAATATGGAAGAGACCCAGTACTTC. Translating gives CASSETGNMEETQYF.

The rearrangement joins TRBV3-1 to TRBJ2-1; tentatively, D is TRBD1 (5 bases). V dropped 7 bases and J dropped 7 bases, with 17 bases sitting between them. In germline, CDR1 is LGHDT, CDR2 YNNKEL (reference sequence). The CDR3 runs 14 residues. The CDR3 here is CASTQQGAGNEQFF. The CDR3 coding sequence is TGTGCCAGCACCCAGCAGGGCGCAGGGAATGAGCAGTTCTTC.

There are many counts of this clonotype. V and J are TRBV7-2 and TRBJ2-1; D could derive from TRBD1 or TRBD2 (5 bases each). The CDR3 contains 14 residues. Germline values: CDR1 SGHTA, CDR2 FQGNSA. Between the trimmed V and J ends, which lost 2 bases and 3 bases, there was a span of 8 bases. Written as DNA, the CDR3 is TGTGCCAGCAGCTTACTGGGGGACTACAATGAGCAGTTCTTC. Amino acid sequence: CASSLLGDYNEQFF.

This clonotype was found a few times. The J gene is TRBJ2-4, the V gene TRBV11-2, with D tentatively TRBD2 (6 bases). V lost 5 bases to trimming and J lost 6 bases, with 14 bases between them. Germline values: CDR1 SGHAT, CDR2 FQNNGV. CDR3 length equals 14 residues. CDR3 in amino acids: CASSRNPGLNIQYF. Here the CDR3 DNA reads TGTGCCAGCAGCAGAAACCCGGGACTAAACATTCAGTACTTC.

This clonotype was detected ten times or more. The chain combines TRBV4-2 with TRBJ2-7; the D is unclear. This CDR3 comprises 15 residues. Germline V CDR1 and CDR2: LGHNA, YNFKEQ. Trimming left V 0 bases short and J 2 bases short, with 11 bases between. CDR3 in DNA: TGTGCCAGCAGCCAAGATCTTGGCTTCACCTACGAGCAGTACTTC. The encoded protein is CASSQDLGFTYEQYF.

This chain links TRBV2 with TRBJ2-1; 11 bases line up with TRBD2. V lost 2 bases, J lost 7 bases, and 4 bases stayed unmatched. The CDR3 length is 15 residues. CDR1 and CDR2 (germline): SNHLY, FYNNEI. CDR3 amino acids: CASSEWASGGNEQFF. The CDR3 DNA reads TGTGCCAGCAGTGAATGGGCTAGCGGGGGGAATGAGCAGTTCTTC.